The 21 T cell receptor beta chains below were found in one sample sequenced in a study of identical twins. MiXCR, applied by TCRdb to the 5' RACE reads, yields one record per CDR3 protein. The table has approximately 260,000 distinct CDR3 sequences, 11% to 15% seen once. Sequencing used memory (CD45RO+) T cells sorted from blood. These TCRs come from a woman younger than 30 in good health.

There are a few counts of this clonotype. The chain recombines TRBV7-9 with TRBJ2-7; unclear D gene. Deletions cut 0 bases from V and 6 bases from J, with 6 bases between. From germline, CDR1 is SEHNR and CDR2 FQNEAQ (reference sequence). The CDR3 runs to 12 residues. The CDR3 here is CASSLAFLEQYF. CDR3 in DNA: TGTGCCAGCAGCTTAGCGTTTCTCGAGCAGTACTTC.

A few counts support this clonotype. This CDR3 reads CASSRGSTTNEKLFF. The CDR3 region has the DNA TGTGCCAGCAGCCGGGGATCGACAACTAATGAAAAACTGTTTTTT. The chain recombines TRBV7-2 with TRBJ1-4; D is unclear. The CDR3 extends over 15 amino acids. Germline V gives CDR1 SGHTA, CDR2 FQGNSA. V dropped 5 bases and J dropped 0 bases, with 10 bases sitting between them.

In its sample, this clonotype was seen a few times. The V and J genes are TRBV7-9 and TRBJ1-2, with a possible D match to TRBD1 (5 bases). Germline values: CDR1 SEHNR, CDR2 FQNEAQ (reference sequence). The CDR3 has 15 amino acids. V was cut by 4 bases and J by 1 base, with 13 bases left in between. The CDR3 coding sequence is TGTGCCAGCAGCTACGGCGGGGGGGTTAACTATGGCTACACCTTC. Encoded protein: CASSYGGGVNYGYTF.

The V gene is TRBV7-2, the J gene TRBJ2-3, with 8 bases fitting TRBD2. The germline gives CDR1 SGHTA, CDR2 FQGNSA. V trimming: 4 bases; J trimming: 0 bases; junction bases outside the gene matches: 3. This CDR3 contains 15 residues. The CDR3: CASSWTSRSTDTQYF. CDR3 bases: TGTGCCAGCAGCTGGACTAGCAGGAGCACAGATACGCAGTATTTT.

This clonotype was found a few times. The gene calls are TRBV5-6 and TRBJ2-1; TRBD2 agrees at 11 bases. This CDR3 has 15 amino acids. Unmatched junction bases numbered 7, after V lost 5 bases and J lost 6 bases. Germline CDR1 is SGHDT and CDR2 is YYEEEE. CDR3 sequence: CASSRLAGILNEQFF. The CDR3 DNA sequence: TGTGCCAGCAGTCGACTAGCGGGGATACTCAATGAGCAGTTCTTC. The full variable domain, rest sourced from reference TRBV5-6 and TRBJ2-1, is DAGVTQSPTHLIKTRGQQVTLRCSPKSGHDTVSWYQQALGQGPQFIFQYYEEEERQRGNFPDRFSGHQFPNYSSELNVNALLLGDSALYLCASSRLAGILNEQFFGPGTRLTVL.

This clonotype was seen at least ten times. The J gene is TRBJ2-5, the V gene TRBV12-3 or TRBV12-4, with D hard to call. Deletions cut 2 bases from V and 0 bases from J, with 7 bases between. This CDR3 region has 14 residues. This CDR3 reads CASSLPTYQETQYF. For the CDR3, the DNA is TGTGCCAGCAGTTTACCGACGTACCAAGAGACCCAGTACTTC.

This clonotype was recorded a few times. The CDR3 DNA is TGTGCCAGCATCAGAAGTGGTGGGAATGAGCAGTTCTTC. It codes for CASIRSGGNEQFF. The rearrangement uses TRBV6-1 and TRBJ2-1; D unclear. V was cut by 7 bases and J by 7 bases, with 14 bases left in between. Germline V lookup: CDR1 MNHNS, CDR2 SASEGT. The CDR3 is 13 amino acids.

This clonotype was observed a handful of times. The chain uses TRBV7-3 and TRBJ1-5, with D perhaps TRBD1 (6 bases). Germline CDR1 reads SGHTA; CDR2 reads FQGTGA. V lost 5 bases to trimming and J lost 5 bases, with 10 bases between them. The CDR3 is 13 amino acids. Here the CDR3 reads CASSRGIDQPQHF. The CDR3 DNA reads TGTGCCAGCAGCAGGGGGATTGATCAGCCCCAGCATTTT.

The J gene is TRBJ2-2, the V gene TRBV5-1; 7 bases fit TRBD2. Germline loops: CDR1 SGHRS, CDR2 YFSETQ. Losses at the gene ends were 1 base for V and 6 bases for J; bases not matched to a gene: 6. The CDR3 sequence is 15 residues long. The chain's CDR3 is CASSLWLTSSGELFF. CDR3 sequence (DNA): TGCGCCAGCAGCTTGTGGTTGACTAGCTCCGGGGAGCTGTTTTTT.

The chain employs TRBV2 and TRBJ1-1, with D perhaps TRBD1 (6 bases). This CDR3 has 14 amino acids. Trimming cost V 4 bases and J 7 bases, with 16 bases left between them. CDR1 is SNHLY and CDR2 is FYNNEI in the germline V gene. CDR3 sequence: CASSGRQAGGEAFF. The CDR3 DNA reads TGTGCCAGCAGTGGAAGACAGGCTGGTGGTGAAGCTTTCTTT.

The chain carries TRBV28 and TRBJ2-7; 7 nucleotides agree with TRBD1. V lost 6 bases, J lost 7 bases, and 9 bases stayed unmatched. The CDR3 runs to 13 residues. CDR1 is MDHEN, CDR2 SYDVKM, per germline. CDR3 in amino acids: CASRNDRAREQYF. For the CDR3, the DNA is TGTGCCAGCAGGAATGACAGGGCGAGGGAGCAGTACTTC.

The rearrangement joins TRBV6-5 to TRBJ2-5, with D unclear. Germline-derived CDR1 and CDR2 are MNHEY and SVGAGI. Between the trimmed V and J ends, which lost 2 bases and 6 bases, there was a span of 10 bases. The CDR3 is made up of 13 amino acids. Here the CDR3 reads CASSYDFSKTQYF. The CDR3 bases are TGTGCCAGCAGTTACGACTTCTCAAAGACCCAGTACTTC.

This clonotype was counted a few times. The chain couples TRBV29-1 to TRBJ2-5; 9 bases line up with TRBD1. The CDR3 loop spans 13 amino acids. Germline lookup yields CDR1 SQVTM and CDR2 ANQGSEA. V lost 4 bases to trimming and J lost 5 bases; unmatched junction nucleotides: 5. This chain's CDR3 is CSVAGQGGETQYF. The CDR3 DNA reads TGCAGCGTTGCGGGACAGGGTGGGGAGACCCAGTACTTC.

The chain recombines TRBV11-2 with TRBJ2-7; 8 bases fit TRBD1. In germline, CDR1 is SGHAT, CDR2 FQNNGV. Unmatched junction bases numbered 11, after V lost 5 bases and J lost 5 bases. The CDR3 extends over 15 amino acids. The CDR3 nucleotides are TGTGCCAGCAGCGAAAGCGGACAGGGCGTCCACGAGCAGTACTTC. Translated, it gives CASSESGQGVHEQYF.

This clonotype was seen a handful of times. V gene TRBV9 combines with J gene TRBJ2-7; D gene ambiguous. This CDR3 spans 14 amino acids. V was shortened by 0 bases and J by 6 bases, with 13 bases between the two germline ends. The V gene's germline CDR1 is SGDLS and CDR2 YYNGEE. The CDR3 loop is CASSVAAATGEQYF. As DNA, the CDR3 is TGTGCCAGCAGCGTAGCGGCCGCAACGGGCGAGCAGTACTTC.

This chain connects TRBV9 to TRBJ1-4; D is perhaps TRBD1 (6 bases). This CDR3 is built from 14 residues. Trimming took 0 bases from V and 7 from J, leaving 10 bases between them. Germline-derived CDR1 and CDR2 are SGDLS and YYNGEE. The CDR3 sequence is CASSVDARGEKLFF. The CDR3 DNA follows: TGTGCCAGCAGCGTAGACGCCAGGGGTGAAAAACTGTTTTTT.

The rearrangement uses TRBV7-2 and TRBJ2-1; 12 nucleotides agree with TRBD2. The CDR3 length is 16 residues. Germline trimming cut 2 bases from V and 4 bases from J; bases unmatched to any gene: 3. Germline V CDR1 and CDR2: SGHTA, FQGNSA. CDR3 nucleotide sequence: TGTGCCAGCAGCTTATGGACTAGCGGGGCGTACAATGAGCAGTTCTTC. This translates into CASSLWTSGAYNEQFF.

In this sample, this clonotype turned up many times. The V call is TRBV5-1, the J call TRBJ2-7; D is perhaps TRBD2 (6 bases). The germline V gene encodes CDR1 SGHRS and CDR2 YFSETQ. Trimming removed 2 bases from V and 0 bases from J, with 9 bases in between. The CDR3 extends over 14 amino acids. The CDR3 DNA is TGCGCCAGCAGCTTCGGGGGTGCCTCCTACGAGCAGTACTTC. Its translation is CASSFGGASYEQYF. The full variable domain, in which reference TRBV5-1 and TRBJ2-7 provide the parts outside the CDR3, is KAGVTQTPRYLIKTRGQQVTLSCSPISGHRSVSWYQQTPGQGLQFLFEYFSETQRNKGNFPGRFSGRQFSNSRSEMNVSTLELGDSALYLCASSFGGASYEQYFGPGTRLTVT.

This clonotype was observed many times. This chain joins TRBV5-1 and TRBJ2-1; TRBD2 agrees at 7 bases. This CDR3 is 15 amino acids long. Germline V gene lookup returns CDR1 SGHRS and CDR2 YFSETQ. The ends lost 5 bases at V and 8 bases at J; junction bases unmatched: 13. CDR3 loop: CASRGHSGPGDEQFF. In nucleotides, the CDR3 is TGCGCCAGCAGAGGTCATAGCGGGCCCGGGGATGAGCAGTTCTTC.

The chain joins TRBV12-3 or TRBV12-4 to TRBJ1-1, with D maybe TRBD1 (5 bases). The germline V and J ends were trimmed by 3 bases and 0 bases, with 11 bases remaining between them. This CDR3 spans 15 amino acids. The CDR3 DNA is TGTGCCAGCAGTTTTGCAGGGACCATGAACACTGAAGCTTTCTTT. It translates to CASSFAGTMNTEAFF.

This clonotype has a handful of counts. V is TRBV7-2 and J is TRBJ2-7, with D perhaps TRBD2 (6 bases). V dropped 5 bases and J dropped 5 bases, with 16 bases sitting between them. Looked up from germline, CDR1 is SGHTA and CDR2 is FQGNSA. The CDR3 is 14 residues long. Written as DNA, the CDR3 is TGTGCCAGCAGCCGGGGGACCTATCAAAACGAGCAGTACTTC. This encodes CASSRGTYQNEQYF.